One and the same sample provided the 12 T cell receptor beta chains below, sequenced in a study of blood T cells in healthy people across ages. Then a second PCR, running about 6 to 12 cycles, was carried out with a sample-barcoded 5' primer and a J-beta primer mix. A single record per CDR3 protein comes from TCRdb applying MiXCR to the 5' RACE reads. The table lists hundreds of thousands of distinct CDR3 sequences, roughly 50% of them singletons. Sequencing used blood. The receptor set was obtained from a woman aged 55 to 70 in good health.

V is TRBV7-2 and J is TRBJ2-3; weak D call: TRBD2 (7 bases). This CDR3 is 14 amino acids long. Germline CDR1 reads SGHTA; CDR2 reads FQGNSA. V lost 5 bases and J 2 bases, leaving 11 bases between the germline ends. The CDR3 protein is CASSRGGDTDTQYF. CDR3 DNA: TGTGCCAGCAGCCGAGGGGGGGACACAGATACGCAGTATTTT.

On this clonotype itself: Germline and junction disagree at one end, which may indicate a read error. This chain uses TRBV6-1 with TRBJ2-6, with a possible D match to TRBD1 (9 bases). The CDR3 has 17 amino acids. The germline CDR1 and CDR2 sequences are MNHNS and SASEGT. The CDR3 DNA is TGTGCCAGCAGAAATCAACAGGGGGCGCGGGGGGCCAACGCCCTGACTTTC. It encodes CASRNQQGARGANALTF.

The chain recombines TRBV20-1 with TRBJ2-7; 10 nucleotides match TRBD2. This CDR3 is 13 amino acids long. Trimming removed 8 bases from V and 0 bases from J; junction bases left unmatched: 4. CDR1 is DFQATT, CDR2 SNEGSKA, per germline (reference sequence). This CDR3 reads CSFSSGSSYEQYF. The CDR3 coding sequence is TGCAGTTTTTCTAGCGGGAGCTCCTACGAGCAGTACTTC.

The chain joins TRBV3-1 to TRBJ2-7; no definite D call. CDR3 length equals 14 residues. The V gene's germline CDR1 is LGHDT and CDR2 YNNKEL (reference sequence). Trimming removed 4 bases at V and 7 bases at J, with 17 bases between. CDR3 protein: CASSLTTFYNEQYF. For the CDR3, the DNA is TGTGCCAGCAGCCTTACTACGTTCTACAATGAGCAGTACTTC.

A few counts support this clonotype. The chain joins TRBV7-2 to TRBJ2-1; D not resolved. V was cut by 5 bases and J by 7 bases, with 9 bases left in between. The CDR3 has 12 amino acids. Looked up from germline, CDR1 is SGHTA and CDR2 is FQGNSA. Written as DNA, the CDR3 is TGTGCCAGCAGCAAACCCCTTAATGAGCAGTTCTTC. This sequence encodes CASSKPLNEQFF.

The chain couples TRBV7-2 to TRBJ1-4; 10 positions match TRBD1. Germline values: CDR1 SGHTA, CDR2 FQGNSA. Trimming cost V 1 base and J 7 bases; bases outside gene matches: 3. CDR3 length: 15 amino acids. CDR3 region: CASSLGQGAGEKLFF. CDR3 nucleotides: TGTGCCAGCAGCTTAGGACAGGGGGCCGGTGAAAAACTGTTTTTT.

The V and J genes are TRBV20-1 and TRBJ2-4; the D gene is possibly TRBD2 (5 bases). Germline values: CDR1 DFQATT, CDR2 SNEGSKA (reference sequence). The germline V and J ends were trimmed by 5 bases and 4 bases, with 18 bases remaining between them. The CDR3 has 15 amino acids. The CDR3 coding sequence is TGCAGTGCTCCGTCTGTGGCGGGCCAAAAAAACATTCAGTACTTC. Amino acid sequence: CSAPSVAGQKNIQYF.

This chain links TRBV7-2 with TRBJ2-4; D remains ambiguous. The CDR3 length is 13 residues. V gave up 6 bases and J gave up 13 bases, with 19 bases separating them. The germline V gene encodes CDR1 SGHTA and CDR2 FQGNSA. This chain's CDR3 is CASRLLRLTSQYF. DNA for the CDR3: TGTGCCAGCAGATTACTGCGGTTAACGTCCCAGTACTTC. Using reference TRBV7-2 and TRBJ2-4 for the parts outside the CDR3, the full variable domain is GAGVSQSPSNKVTEKGKDVELRCDPISGHTALYWYRQSLGQGLEFLIYFQGNSAPDKSGLPSDRFSAERTGGSVSTLTIQRTQQEDSAVYLCASRLLRLTSQYFGAGTRLSVL.

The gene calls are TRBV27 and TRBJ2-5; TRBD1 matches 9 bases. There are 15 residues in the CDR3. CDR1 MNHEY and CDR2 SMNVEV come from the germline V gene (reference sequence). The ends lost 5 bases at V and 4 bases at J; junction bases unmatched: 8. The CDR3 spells CASSPFGTGTETQYF. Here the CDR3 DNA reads TGTGCCAGCAGTCCTTTTGGGACAGGGACAGAGACCCAGTACTTC.

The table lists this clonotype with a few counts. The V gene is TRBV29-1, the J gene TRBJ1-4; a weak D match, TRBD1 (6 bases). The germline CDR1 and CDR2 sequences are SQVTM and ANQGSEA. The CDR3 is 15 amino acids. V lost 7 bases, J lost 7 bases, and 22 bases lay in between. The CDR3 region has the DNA TGCAGCGGCCTCCGGACCGATGAGGGGGGTGAAAAACTGTTTTTT. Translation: CSGLRTDEGGEKLFF.

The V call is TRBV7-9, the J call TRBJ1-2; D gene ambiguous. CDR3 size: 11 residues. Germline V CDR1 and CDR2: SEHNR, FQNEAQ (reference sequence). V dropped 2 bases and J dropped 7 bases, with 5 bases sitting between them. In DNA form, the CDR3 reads TGTGCCAGCAGCTTATCTAGTGGCTACACCTTC. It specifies CASSLSSGYTF. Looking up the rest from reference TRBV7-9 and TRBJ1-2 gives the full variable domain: DTGVSQNPRHKITKRGQNVTFRCDPISEHNRLYWYRQTLGQGPEFLTYFQNEAQLEKSRLLSDRFSAERPKGSFSTLEIQRTEQGDSAMYLCASSLSSGYTFGSGTRLTVV.

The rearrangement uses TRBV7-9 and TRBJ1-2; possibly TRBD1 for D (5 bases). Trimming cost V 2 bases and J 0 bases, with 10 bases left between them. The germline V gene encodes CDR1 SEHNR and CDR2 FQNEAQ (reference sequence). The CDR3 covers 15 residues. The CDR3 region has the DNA TGTGCCAGCAGCTTACCCCCGACAGCTAACTATGGCTACACCTTC. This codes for CASSLPPTANYGYTF.